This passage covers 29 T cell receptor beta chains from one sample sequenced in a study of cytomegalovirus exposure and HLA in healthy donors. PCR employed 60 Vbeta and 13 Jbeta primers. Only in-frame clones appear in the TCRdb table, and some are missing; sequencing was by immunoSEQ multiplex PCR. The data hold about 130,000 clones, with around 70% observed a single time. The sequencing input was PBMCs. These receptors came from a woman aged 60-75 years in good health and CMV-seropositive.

The CDR3 nucleotides read TGTGCCAGCAGTTACTCGATGGGTCGGGGGGAGACCCAGTACTTC. Translated, it gives CASSYSMGRGETQYF. V and J are TRBV6-5 and TRBJ2-5; D perhaps matches TRBD2 (6 bases). V lost 0 bases and J lost 5, with 13 bases in between. CDR3 length: 15 residues. The germline gives CDR1 MNHEY, CDR2 SVGAGI.

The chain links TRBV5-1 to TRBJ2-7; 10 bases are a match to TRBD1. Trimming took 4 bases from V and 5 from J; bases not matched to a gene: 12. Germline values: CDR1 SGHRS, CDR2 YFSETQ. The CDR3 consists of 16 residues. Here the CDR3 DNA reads TGCGCCAGCAGCAACCGTGTCCGGGACAGGGGAGACGAGCAGTACTTC. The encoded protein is CASSNRVRDRGDEQYF.

The CDR3, as DNA: TGTGCCAGCAGCCAGGCCGGGGACAACCAAGAGACCCAGTACTTC. It encodes CASSQAGDNQETQYF. This rearrangement joins TRBV4-2 to TRBJ2-5, with D perhaps TRBD1 (6 bases). Between the trimmed V and J ends, which lost 3 bases and 0 bases, there was a span of 11 bases. CDR3 length: 15 residues. Germline V gene sequence: CDR1 LGHNA, CDR2 YNFKEQ.

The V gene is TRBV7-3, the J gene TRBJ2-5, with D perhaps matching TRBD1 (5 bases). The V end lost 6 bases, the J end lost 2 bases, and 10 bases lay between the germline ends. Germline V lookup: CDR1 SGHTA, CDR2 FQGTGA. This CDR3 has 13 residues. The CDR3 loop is CASSPTGQETQYF. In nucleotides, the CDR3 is TGTGCCAGCAGTCCAACAGGTCAAGAGACCCAGTACTTC.

The CDR3 loop is CASSPSGPYEQYF. The CDR3, as DNA: TGCGCCAGCAGCCCGAGTGGTCCATACGAGCAGTACTTC. The rearrangement joins TRBV5-1 to TRBJ2-7; D ambiguous. Trimming took off 4 bases at V and 4 bases at J, with 12 bases between the two ends. The CDR3 contains 13 residues. Germline lookup yields CDR1 SGHRS and CDR2 YFSETQ.

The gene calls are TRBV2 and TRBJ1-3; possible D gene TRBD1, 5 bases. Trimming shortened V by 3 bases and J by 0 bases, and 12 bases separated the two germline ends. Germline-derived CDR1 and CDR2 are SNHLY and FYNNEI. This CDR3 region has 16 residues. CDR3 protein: CASSDDRPISGNTIYF. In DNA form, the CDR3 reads TGTGCCAGCAGTGATGACAGACCGATCTCTGGAAACACCATATATTTT.

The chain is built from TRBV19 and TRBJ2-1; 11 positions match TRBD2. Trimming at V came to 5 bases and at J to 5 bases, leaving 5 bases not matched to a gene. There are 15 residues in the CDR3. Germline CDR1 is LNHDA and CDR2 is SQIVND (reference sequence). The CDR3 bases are TGTGCCAGTAGTCATCTAGCGGGGGGAAACAATGAGCAGTTCTTC. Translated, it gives CASSHLAGGNNEQFF.

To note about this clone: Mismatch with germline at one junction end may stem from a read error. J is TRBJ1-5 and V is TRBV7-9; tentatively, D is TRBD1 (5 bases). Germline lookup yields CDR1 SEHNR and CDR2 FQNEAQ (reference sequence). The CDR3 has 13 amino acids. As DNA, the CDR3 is TGTTCCAGCAGCTCCTGGGGGGGACAGCCCCAGCATTTT. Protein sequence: CSSSSWGGQPQHF. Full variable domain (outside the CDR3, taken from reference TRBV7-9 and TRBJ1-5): DTGVSQNPRHKITKRGQNVTFRCDPISEHNRLYWYRQTLGQGPEFLTYFQNEAQLEKSRLLSDRFSAERPKGSFSTLEIQRTEQGDSAMYLCSSSSWGGQPQHFGDGTRLSIL.

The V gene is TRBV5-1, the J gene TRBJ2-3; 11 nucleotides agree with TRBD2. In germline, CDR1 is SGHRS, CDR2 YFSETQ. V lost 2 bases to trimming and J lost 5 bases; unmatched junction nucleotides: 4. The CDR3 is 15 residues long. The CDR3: CASSLGLAGQDTQYF. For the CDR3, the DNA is TGCGCCAGCAGCTTAGGACTAGCGGGCCAAGATACGCAGTATTTT.

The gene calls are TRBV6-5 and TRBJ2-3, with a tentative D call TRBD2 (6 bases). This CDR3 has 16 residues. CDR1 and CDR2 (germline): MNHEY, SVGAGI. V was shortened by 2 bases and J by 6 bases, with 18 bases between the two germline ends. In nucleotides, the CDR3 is TGTGCCAGCAGTTACCTGAGGACTACCTTCCTGGATACGCAGTATTTT. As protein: CASSYLRTTFLDTQYF.

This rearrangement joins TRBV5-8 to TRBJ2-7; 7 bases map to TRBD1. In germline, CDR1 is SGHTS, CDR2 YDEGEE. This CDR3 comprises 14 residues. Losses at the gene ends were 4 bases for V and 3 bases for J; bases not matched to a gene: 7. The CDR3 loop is CASSHGTVDYEQYF. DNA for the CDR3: TGTGCCAGCAGCCACGGGACAGTTGACTACGAGCAGTACTTC. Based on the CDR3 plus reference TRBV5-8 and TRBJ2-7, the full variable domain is EAGVTQSPTHLIKTRGQQATLRCSPISGHTSVYWYQQALGLGLQFLLWYDEGEERNRGNFPPRFSGRQFPNYSSELNVNALELEDSALYLCASSHGTVDYEQYFGPGTRLTVT.

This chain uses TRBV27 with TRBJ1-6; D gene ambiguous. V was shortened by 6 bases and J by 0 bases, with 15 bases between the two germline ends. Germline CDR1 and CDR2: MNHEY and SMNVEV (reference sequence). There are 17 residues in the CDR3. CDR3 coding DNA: TGTGCCAGCAGATGGTCCGGGTCTAGCTCCTATAATTCACCCCTCCACTTT. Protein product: CASRWSGSSSYNSPLHF.

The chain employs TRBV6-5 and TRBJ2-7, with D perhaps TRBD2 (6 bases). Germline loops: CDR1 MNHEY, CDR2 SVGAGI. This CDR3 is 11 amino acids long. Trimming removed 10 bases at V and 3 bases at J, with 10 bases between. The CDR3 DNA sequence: TGTGCCACCCGGGGAGGCTACGAGCAGTACTTC. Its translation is CATRGGYEQYF.

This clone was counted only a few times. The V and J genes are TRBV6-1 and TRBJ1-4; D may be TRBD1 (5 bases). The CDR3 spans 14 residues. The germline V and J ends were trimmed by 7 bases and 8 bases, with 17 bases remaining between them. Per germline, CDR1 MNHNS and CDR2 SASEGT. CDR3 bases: TGTGCCAGCAAAGTCGGGGGTCCAGGGGAAAAACTGTTTTTT. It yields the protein CASKVGGPGEKLFF.

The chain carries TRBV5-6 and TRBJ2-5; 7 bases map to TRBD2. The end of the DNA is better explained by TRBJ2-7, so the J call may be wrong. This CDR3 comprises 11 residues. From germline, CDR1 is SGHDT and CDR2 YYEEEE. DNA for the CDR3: TGTGCCAGCAGGAGGGAGGGCGAGCAGTACTTC. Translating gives CASRREGEQYF.

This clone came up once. CDR3 DNA sequence: TGTGCCAGTAGTATGTGGGGGACACTAGAATTCTCTGGGGCCAACGTCCTGACTTTC. It translates to CASSMWGTLEFSGANVLTF. The chain recombines TRBV19 with TRBJ2-6; D possibly corresponds to TRBD1 (6 bases). Germline V gene data show CDR1 as LNHDA and CDR2 as SQIVND (reference sequence). Trimming cost V 3 bases and J 0 bases, with 18 bases left between them. The CDR3 runs to 19 residues.

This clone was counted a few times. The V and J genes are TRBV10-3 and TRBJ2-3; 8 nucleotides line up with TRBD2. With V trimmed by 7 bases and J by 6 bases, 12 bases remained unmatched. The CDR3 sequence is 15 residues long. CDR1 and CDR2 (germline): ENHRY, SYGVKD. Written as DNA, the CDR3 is TGTGCCATCACCAAAGGAGGCGGGGGGACTGATACGCAGTATTTT. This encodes CAITKGGGGTDTQYF.

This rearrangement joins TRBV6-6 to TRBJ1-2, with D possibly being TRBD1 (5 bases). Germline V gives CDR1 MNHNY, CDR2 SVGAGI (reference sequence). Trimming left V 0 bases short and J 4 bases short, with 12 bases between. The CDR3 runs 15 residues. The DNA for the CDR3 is TGTGCCAGCAGTTACTCGGTGACAGTTCCCTATGGCTACACCTTC. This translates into CASSYSVTVPYGYTF.

The CDR3: CASSPVGPSSGGNQPQHF. The CDR3 bases are TGCGCCAGCAGCCCGGTCGGGCCTAGTAGCGGTGGCAATCAGCCCCAGCATTTT. This sequence joins TRBV5-1 and TRBJ1-5; D remains unclear. CDR3 length: 18 amino acids. Trimming took off 4 bases at V and 2 bases at J, with 22 bases between the two ends. Per germline, CDR1 SGHRS and CDR2 YFSETQ. The full variable domain, with the rest looked up from reference TRBV5-1 and TRBJ1-5, is KAGVTQTPRYLIKTRGQQVTLSCSPISGHRSVSWYQQTPGQGLQFLFEYFSETQRNKGNFPGRFSGRQFSNSRSEMNVSTLELGDSALYLCASSPVGPSSGGNQPQHFGDGTRLSIL.

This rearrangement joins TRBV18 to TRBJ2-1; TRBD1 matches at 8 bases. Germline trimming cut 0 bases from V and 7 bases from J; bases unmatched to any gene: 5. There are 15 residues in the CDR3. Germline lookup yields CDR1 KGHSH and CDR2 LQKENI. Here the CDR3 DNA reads TGTGCCAGCTCACCACCAACCAGGACAGGGAATGAGCAGTTCTTC. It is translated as CASSPPTRTGNEQFF.

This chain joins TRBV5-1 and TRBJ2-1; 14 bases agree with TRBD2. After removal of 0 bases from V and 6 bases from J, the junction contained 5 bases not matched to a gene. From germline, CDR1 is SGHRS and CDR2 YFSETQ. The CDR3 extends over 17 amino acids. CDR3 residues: CASSLGGTSGGVNEQFF. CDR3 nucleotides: TGCGCCAGCAGCTTGGGGGGGACTAGCGGGGGTGTCAATGAGCAGTTCTTC.

The CDR3 DNA reads TGTGCCAGCAGCTTTCAGGACAGACCCAATTCACCCCTCCACTTT. Its protein product is CASSFQDRPNSPLHF. The chain carries TRBV7-9 and TRBJ1-6; TRBD1 might be the D (6 bases). Germline V CDR1 and CDR2: SEHNR, FQNEAQ (reference sequence). Trimming removed 3 bases from V and 7 bases from J, with 13 bases in between. The CDR3 length is 15 residues.

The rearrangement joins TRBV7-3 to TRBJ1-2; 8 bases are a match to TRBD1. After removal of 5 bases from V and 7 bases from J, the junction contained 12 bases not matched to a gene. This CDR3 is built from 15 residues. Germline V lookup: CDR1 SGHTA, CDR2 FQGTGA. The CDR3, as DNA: TGTGCCAGCAGCGCAGATCCAGGGGGCCTCGGTGGCTACACCTTC. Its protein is CASSADPGGLGGYTF.

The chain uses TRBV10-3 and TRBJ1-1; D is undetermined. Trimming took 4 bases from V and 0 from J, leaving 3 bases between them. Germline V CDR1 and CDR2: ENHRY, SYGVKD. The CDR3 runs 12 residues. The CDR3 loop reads CAISAVNTEAFF. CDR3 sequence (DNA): TGTGCCATCAGTGCAGTGAACACTGAAGCTTTCTTT.

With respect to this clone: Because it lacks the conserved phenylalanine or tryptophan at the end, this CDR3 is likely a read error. Here the CDR3 reads CASSLGTGVLGNQPQHL. Written as DNA, the CDR3 is TGTGCCAGCAGTTTAGGGACAGGGGTTCTGGGCAATCAGCCCCAGCATCTT. V usage is TRBV28 and J usage is TRBJ1-5; 10 bases are a match to TRBD1. V lost 2 bases to trimming and J lost 2 bases; unmatched junction nucleotides: 6. There are 17 residues in the CDR3. Germline V gives CDR1 MDHEN, CDR2 SYDVKM.

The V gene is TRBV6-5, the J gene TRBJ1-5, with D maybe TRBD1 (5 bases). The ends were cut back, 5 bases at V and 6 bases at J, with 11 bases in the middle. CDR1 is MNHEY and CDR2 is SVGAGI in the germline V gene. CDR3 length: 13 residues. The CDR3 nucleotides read TGTGCCAGCAGTGAGACCAGGGCTCAGCCCCAGCATTTT. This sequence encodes CASSETRAQPQHF.

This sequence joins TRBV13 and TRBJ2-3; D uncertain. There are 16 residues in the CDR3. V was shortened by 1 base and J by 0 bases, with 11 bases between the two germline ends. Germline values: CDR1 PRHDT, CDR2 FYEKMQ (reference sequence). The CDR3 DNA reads TGTGCCAGCAGCTTAGTAGGTGGGCCTAGCACAGATACGCAGTATTTT. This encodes CASSLVGGPSTDTQYF.

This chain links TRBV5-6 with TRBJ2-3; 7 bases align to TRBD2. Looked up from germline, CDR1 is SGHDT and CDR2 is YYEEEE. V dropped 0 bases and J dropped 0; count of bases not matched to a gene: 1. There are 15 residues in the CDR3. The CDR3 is CASSLGGGSTDTQYF. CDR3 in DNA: TGTGCCAGCAGCTTGGGCGGGGGTAGCACAGATACGCAGTATTTT.

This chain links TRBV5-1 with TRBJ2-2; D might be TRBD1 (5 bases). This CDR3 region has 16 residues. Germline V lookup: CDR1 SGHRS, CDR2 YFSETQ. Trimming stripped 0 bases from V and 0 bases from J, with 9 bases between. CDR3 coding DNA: TGCGCCAGCAGCTTGGCGTCAGGGTCGAACACCGGGGAGCTGTTTTTT. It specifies CASSLASGSNTGELFF.